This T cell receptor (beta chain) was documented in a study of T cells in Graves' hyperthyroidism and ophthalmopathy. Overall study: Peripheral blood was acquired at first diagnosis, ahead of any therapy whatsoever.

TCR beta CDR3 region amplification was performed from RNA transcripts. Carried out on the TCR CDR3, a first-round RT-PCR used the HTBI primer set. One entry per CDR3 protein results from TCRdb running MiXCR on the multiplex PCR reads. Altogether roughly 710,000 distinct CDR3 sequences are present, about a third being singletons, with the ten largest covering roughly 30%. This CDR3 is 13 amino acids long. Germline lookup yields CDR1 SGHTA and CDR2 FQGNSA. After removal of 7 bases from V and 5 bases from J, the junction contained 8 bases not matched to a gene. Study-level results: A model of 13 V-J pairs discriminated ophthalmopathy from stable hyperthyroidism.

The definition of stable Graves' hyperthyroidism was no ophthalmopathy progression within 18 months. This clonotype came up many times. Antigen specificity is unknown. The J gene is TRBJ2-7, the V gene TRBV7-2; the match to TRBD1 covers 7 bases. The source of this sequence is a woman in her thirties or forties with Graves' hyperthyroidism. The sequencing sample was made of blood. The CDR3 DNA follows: TGTGCCAGCACCCCGACAGGGTCCCACGAGCAGTACTTC. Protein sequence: CASTPTGSHEQYF.